These T cell receptor beta chains were read from a single sample in a study of T cell responses to AZD1222 COVID-19 vaccine. Assay: immunoSEQ multiplex PCR; the TCRdb copy retains only in-frame clones and omits some. The sample includes approximately 150,000 clones, more than 70% of them seen just once. Material: peripheral blood, obtained 28 days after the second AZD1222 dose. All receptors derive from an adult who received the AZD1222 COVID-19 vaccine. CDR3s include the opening cysteine and the closing phenylalanine or tryptophan. A D gene is named only where the DNA matches it firmly. Size tells how often a clone was seen (once, few, many) or the class of an expanded clone, and some rows leave it out.

NA,NA,TRBV9,TRBJ2-5,CASSVGVGRVFLETQYF,TGTGCCAGCAGCGTAGGGGTCGGGAGAGTGTTCTTAGAGACCCAGTACTTC
once,TRBD2,TRBV5-1,TRBJ2-2,CASSPLAGANTGELFF,TGCGCCAGCAGCCCACTAGCGGGAGCAAACACCGGGGAGCTGTTTTTT
NA,TRBD2,TRBV10-1,TRBJ2-1,CASSESFWASGSIPGEQFF,TGCGCCAGCAGTGAGTCTTTTTGGGCTAGCGGGAGTATTCCGGGTGAGCAGTTCTTC
NA,NA,TRBV9,TRBJ2-7,CASSVGGISVEQYF,TGTGCCAGCAGCGTAGGGGGCATATCGGTCGAGCAGTACTTC
NA,TRBD1,TRBV2,TRBJ1-2,CASRGFDRVRGYTF,TGTGCCAGCAGGGGCTTCGACAGGGTGCGAGGCTACACCTTC
once,NA,TRBV7-3,TRBJ2-2,CASSLTQSEGSGELFF,TGTGCCAGCAGCTTAACGCAGTCCGAGGGCTCCGGGGAGCTGTTTTTT
NA,NA,TRBV4-1,TRBJ1-4,CASSQVWVTNEKLFF,TGCGCCAGCAGCCAAGTTTGGGTGACTAATGAAAAACTGTTTTTT
NA,NA,TRBV6-2/TRBV6-3,TRBJ2-7,CASSFAGSYEQYF,TGTGCCAGCAGTTTCGCCGGCTCCTACGAGCAGTACTTC
NA,TRBD1,TRBV28,TRBJ1-5,CASSLQGGVMPQHF,TGTGCCAGCAGTTTGCAGGGGGGGGTAATGCCCCAGCATTTT
NA,NA,TRBV29-1,TRBJ2-5,CSVTTGYQETQYF,TGCAGCGTTACGACAGGATACCAAGAGACCCAGTACTTC
few,NA,TRBV19,TRBJ1-3,CASSLGGAFSGNTIYF,TGTGCCAGTAGCTTGGGAGGAGCTTTCTCTGGAAACACCATATATTTT
NA,NA,TRBV6-5,TRBJ1-5,CASRSIGPQPQHF,TGTGCCAGCCGTTCAATAGGGCCTCAGCCCCAGCATTTT
NA,TRBD2,TRBV14,TRBJ2-7,CASSQGGGYFYEQYF,TGTGCCAGCAGCCAAGGGGGAGGGTACTTCTACGAGCAGTACTTC
NA,NA,TRBV29-1,TRBJ1-5,CSATTGGDQPQHF,TGCAGCGCCACCACGGGGGGGGATCAGCCCCAGCATTTT
few,TRBD1,TRBV6-5,TRBJ1-1,CASSYLTGSGEAFF,TGTGCCAGCAGTTACTTGACAGGGTCGGGTGAAGCTTTCTTT
NA,TRBD2,TRBV7-2,TRBJ2-5,CASSGERGLRETQYF,TGTGCCAGCAGCGGCGAGCGGGGACTGCGGGAGACCCAGTACTTC
NA,TRBD2,TRBV4-2,TRBJ2-1,CASSPGTSGGNEQFF,TGTGCCAGCAGCCCCGGGACTAGCGGGGGCAATGAGCAGTTCTTC
NA,NA,TRBV7-3,TRBJ2-1,CASSTPPVGEQFF,TGTGCCAGCAGCACCCCGCCCGTAGGTGAGCAGTTCTTC
once,TRBD1,TRBV5-6,TRBJ2-7,CASSLANFRGPSYEQYF,TGTGCCAGCAGCTTGGCGAATTTCAGGGGGCCCTCCTACGAGCAGTACTTC
once,NA,TRBV10-3,TRBJ2-5,CAISGDKEAQETQYF,TGTGCCATCAGTGGCGACAAGGAAGCCCAAGAGACCCAGTACTTC
NA,TRBD1,TRBV6-5,TRBJ1-2,CASSYSAAGGGYTF,TGTGCCAGCAGTTACTCCGCCGCAGGGGGTGGCTACACCTTC
NA,TRBD1,TRBV18,TRBJ1-6,CASSPLSGTGVRSPLHF,TGTGCCAGCTCACCTCTATCCGGGACAGGGGTAAGATCACCCCTCCACTTT
NA,NA,TRBV7-9,TRBJ1-4,CASSLREGPDEKLFF,TGTGCCAGCAGCCTCAGGGAGGGTCCCGATGAAAAACTGTTTTTT
NA,TRBD1,TRBV14,TRBJ2-1,CASSQPGQGHNEQFF,TGTGCCAGCAGCCAACCGGGACAGGGCCACAATGAGCAGTTCTTC
NA,NA,TRBV11-3,TRBJ1-1,CASSPTGPLRTFF,TGTGCCAGCAGCCCAACAGGACCGCTCAGAACTTTCTTT
NA,NA,TRBV3-1/TRBV3-2,TRBJ1-2,CASSQDDPRNYGYTF,TGTGCCAGCAGCCAAGATGACCCTCGTAACTATGGCTACACCTTC
few,NA,TRBV4-2,TRBJ2-7,CASRINRELHEQYF,TGTGCCAGCAGGATAAACAGGGAGCTCCACGAGCAGTACTTC
NA,NA,TRBV18,TRBJ2-3,CASSWQDRYADTQYF,TGTGCCAGCTCTTGGCAGGACAGATACGCAGATACGCAGTATTTT
NA,NA,TRBV20-1,TRBJ1-1,CSARDSRAFF,TGCAGTGCTAGAGATTCGAGAGCTTTCTTT
NA,NA,TRBV5-1,TRBJ1-1,CASSLATGNTEAFF,TGCGCCAGCAGCTTGGCGACAGGGAACACTGAAGCTTTCTTT
NA,NA,TRBV6-2/TRBV6-3,TRBJ2-7,CASSRNLSSFKYEQYF,TGTGCCAGCAGTCGTAATTTATCATCCTTCAAATACGAGCAGTACTTC
NA,NA,TRBV3-1/TRBV3-2,TRBJ1-1,CASSQGVGSLMNTEAFF,TGTGCCAGCAGCCAAGGAGTAGGCAGCCTCATGAACACTGAAGCTTTCTTT
NA,NA,TRBV2,TRBJ1-1,CASRQGPEAFF,TGTGCCAGCAGGCAGGGCCCTGAAGCTTTCTTT
NA,TRBD2,TRBV4-3,TRBJ2-1,CASSQGSGERSSYNEQFF,TGCGCCAGCAGCCAAGGTAGCGGGGAACGTAGCTCCTACAATGAGCAGTTCTTC
NA,TRBD1,TRBV6-1,TRBJ2-5,CASSEGTGQVETQYF,TGTGCCAGCAGTGAAGGGACGGGACAGGTGGAGACCCAGTACTTC
NA,NA,TRBV5-1,TRBJ2-7,CASSWDRSSYEQYF,TGCGCCAGCAGCTGGGACCGTTCCTCCTACGAGCAGTACTTC
NA,TRBD1,TRBV27,TRBJ1-1,CASSFRTGRDTEAFF,TGTGCCAGCAGTTTTCGGACAGGGAGGGACACTGAAGCTTTCTTT
NA,NA,TRBV5-4,TRBJ2-7,CASSPGGGRGYEQYF,TGTGCCAGCAGCCCGGGAGGAGGCAGGGGCTACGAGCAGTACTTC
few,TRBD1,TRBV12-5,TRBJ1-1,CASGPGQGLAEAFF,TGTGCTAGTGGGCCGGGACAGGGTTTGGCTGAAGCTTTCTTT
once,NA,TRBV24-1,TRBJ1-5,CATSDSSTGPANQPQHF,TGTGCCACCAGTGATTCCTCGACAGGCCCGGCCAATCAGCCCCAGCATTTT
NA,TRBD2,TRBV3-1/TRBV3-2,TRBJ2-7,CASSQDVPPGGSAEQYF,TGTGCCAGCAGCCAAGATGTCCCCCCGGGAGGGTCTGCCGAGCAGTACTTC
NA,NA,TRBV4-3,TRBJ1-2,CASSQVGEFYGYTF,TGCGCCAGCAGCCAAGTTGGCGAGTTCTATGGCTACACCTTC
NA,NA,TRBV2,TRBJ2-2,CASSPRGTTGELFF,TGTGCCAGCTCCCCCAGGGGTACCACCGGGGAGCTGTTTTTT
NA,TRBD2,TRBV19,TRBJ2-1,CASSMLLAGGGPNEQFF,TGTGCCAGTAGTATGTTACTAGCGGGAGGGGGTCCTAATGAGCAGTTCTTC
NA,TRBD1,TRBV7-9,TRBJ1-2,CASSPQGFHYGYTF,TGTGCCAGCAGCCCACAGGGGTTTCACTATGGCTACACCTTC
NA,NA,TRBV19,TRBJ2-1,CASSLGTSYNEQFF,TGTGCCAGTAGTCTCGGGACCTCCTACAATGAGCAGTTCTTC
NA,NA,TRBV5-3,TRBJ2-5,CARSLRGPETQYF,TGTGCCAGAAGCCTCAGGGGCCCGGAGACCCAGTACTTC
NA,NA,TRBV19,TRBJ2-2,CASSIRGAAGELFF,TGTGCCAGTAGTATACGAGGGGCGGCCGGGGAGCTGTTTTTT
NA,TRBD1,TRBV28,TRBJ2-4,CASSRGDRVVKNIQYF,TGTGCCAGCAGCCGCGGCGACAGGGTGGTCAAAAACATTCAGTACTTC
NA,TRBD1,TRBV30,TRBJ1-1,CAWRVYRGGNTEAFF,TGTGCCTGGAGAGTGTACAGGGGCGGGAACACTGAAGCTTTCTTT